This is a list of T cell receptor beta chains from one sample in a study of memory CD4+ T cells and cytomegalovirus serostatus. Sequencing was performed with immunoSEQ multiplex PCR; in TCRdb, only in-frame clones are kept and a portion is missing. The sample holds tens of thousands of clones; over 65% are singletons and the top ten take over 2%. The source material was memory CD4+ T cells from blood. These receptors all come from an adult in good health and CMV-seropositive. The CDR3 runs from the conserved cysteine through the conserved F or W. Fields, in order: clone size, J gene, CDR3 length, D gene, V gene, CDR3 protein, CDR3 DNA. D genes are given only for firm matches. Clone size is given for some rows only: seen once, a few or many times, or a class if the clone is expanded.

. | TRBJ2-6 | 15 | . | TRBV7-2 | CASSRTRTGANVLTF | TGTGCCAGCAGTCGGACTCGAACTGGGGCCAACGTCCTGACTTTC
. | TRBJ2-1 | 12 | . | TRBV7-2 | CASSAERNEQFF | TGTGCCAGCAGCGCCGAGCGCAATGAGCAGTTCTTC
. | TRBJ2-5 | 13 | . | TRBV15 | CATSRDQGETQYF | TGTGCCACCAGCAGAGATCAGGGGGAGACCCAGTACTTC
once | TRBJ2-1 | 13 | TRBD2 | TRBV2 | CASLAGGFNEQFF | TGTGCCAGTCTAGCGGGAGGGTTCAATGAGCAGTTCTTC
. | TRBJ2-5 | 13 | . | TRBV4-3 | CASSRQASETQYF | TGCGCCAGCAGCCGACAGGCGAGCGAGACCCAGTACTTC
few | TRBJ1-1 | 13 | TRBD1 | TRBV29-1 | CSVEGQGNTEAFF | TGCAGCGTTGAGGGACAGGGGAACACTGAAGCTTTCTTT
. | TRBJ2-5 | 14 | . | TRBV7-7 | CASSLSLGGETQYF | TGTGCCAGCAGCTTATCCCTTGGGGGGGAGACCCAGTACTTC
. | TRBJ1-2 | 13 | TRBD1 | TRBV7-9 | CASSYGTGDGYTF | TGTGCCAGCAGTTATGGGACAGGGGACGGCTACACCTTC
. | TRBJ1-2 | 14 | TRBD1 | TRBV7-9 | CASSLESGGYGYTF | TGTGCCAGCAGCTTAGAATCAGGGGGCTATGGCTACACCTTC
. | TRBJ1-4 | 14 | TRBD1 | TRBV7-9 | CASSLGGQGEKLFF | TGTGCCAGCAGCTTAGGGGGACAGGGTGAAAAACTGTTTTTT
once | TRBJ2-5 | 16 | TRBD2 | TRBV30 | CAWSVTVFGGRETQYF | TGTGCCTGGAGTGTAACAGTATTTGGCGGGAGGGAGACCCAGTACTTC
. | TRBJ2-3 | 15 | TRBD2 | TRBV18 | CASSLLAGETDTQYF | TGTGCCAGCTCACTACTAGCGGGAGAGACAGATACGCAGTATTTT
. | TRBJ2-6 | 15 | . | TRBV6-1 | CASSLRQSGANVLTF | TGTGCCAGCAGTCTTCGTCAATCTGGGGCCAACGTCCTGACTTTC
. | TRBJ2-1 | 14 | TRBD2 | TRBV28 | CASMVAGGYNEQFF | TGTGCCAGCATGGTAGCGGGAGGGTACAATGAGCAGTTCTTC
. | TRBJ2-7 | 12 | . | TRBV28 | CASSLAPYEQYF | TGTGCCAGCAGTTTAGCGCCCTACGAGCAGTACTTC
. | TRBJ1-3 | 14 | . | TRBV6-6 | CASSSPRGGDTIYF | TGTGCCAGCAGTTCCCCCCGAGGTGGCGACACCATATATTTT
. | TRBJ1-3 | 15 | . | TRBV14 | CASSQDRNPGNTIYF | TGTGCCAGCAGCCAAGATCGGAATCCTGGAAACACCATATATTTT
. | TRBJ2-3 | 15 | . | TRBV5-1 | CASRTRGWDTDTQYF | TGCGCCAGTCGGACTCGTGGATGGGACACAGATACGCAGTATTTT
few | TRBJ2-1 | 15 | . | TRBV6-1 | CASISPGLLMNEQFF | TGTGCCAGCATTTCCCCGGGACTCCTTATGAATGAGCAGTTCTTC
few | TRBJ1-3 | 18 | . | TRBV7-6 | CASSLASEQAFSGNTIYF | TGTGCCAGCAGCTTAGCGTCCGAACAGGCATTCTCTGGAAACACCATATATTTT
. | TRBJ1-3 | 14 | . | TRBV2 | CASSDRYSGNTIYF | TGTGCCAGCAGTGACCGATACTCTGGAAACACCATATATTTT
. | TRBJ2-3 | 17 | TRBD2 | TRBV29-1 | CSAPRGRTGGPRDTQYF | TGCAGCGCCCCTCGGGGCCGAACGGGAGGGCCAAGAGATACGCAGTATTTT
. | TRBJ1-2 | 13 | . | TRBV5-1 | CASSFTPSDGYTF | TGCGCCAGCAGCTTTACTCCATCGGATGGCTACACCTTC
. | TRBJ2-7 | 12 | TRBD1 | TRBV29-1 | CSVEDQVGQGYF | TGCAGCGTTGAAGACCAAGTGGGACAGGGGTACTTC
. | TRBJ2-3 | 13 | . | TRBV2 | CASRQISTDTQYF | TGTGCCAGCAGGCAGATAAGCACAGATACGCAGTATTTT
. | TRBJ2-1 | 14 | . | TRBV5-1 | CASSLASGSNEQFF | TGCGCCAGCAGCTTGGCGTCGGGATCCAATGAGCAGTTCTTC
. | TRBJ1-4 | 16 | . | TRBV6-4 | CASSEGGPGVNEKLFF | TGTGCCAGCAGTGAAGGGGGACCGGGGGTTAATGAAAAACTGTTTTTT
few | TRBJ1-5 | 13 | TRBD1 | TRBV6-1 | CASSRDRGQPQHF | TGTGCCAGCAGTCGGGACAGGGGACAGCCCCAGCATTTT
. | TRBJ2-1 | 15 | . | TRBV5-1 | CASSLEGQGLNEQFF | TGCGCCAGCAGCTTGGAGGGGCAGGGTCTCAATGAGCAGTTCTTC
. | TRBJ2-1 | 17 | . | TRBV7-9 | CASSHWRRTLSYNEQFF | TGTGCCAGCAGCCATTGGCGGCGGACACTTTCCTACAATGAGCAGTTCTTC
once | TRBJ2-7 | 17 | TRBD2 | TRBV14 | CASSQDRELAVPYEQYF | TGTGCCAGCAGCCAAGATCGAGAACTAGCGGTGCCCTACGAGCAGTACTTC
. | TRBJ2-5 | 11 | . | TRBV7-9 | CASTPQETQYF | TGTGCCAGCACGCCTCAAGAGACCCAGTACTTC
. | TRBJ1-5 | 19 | TRBD1 | TRBV5-8 | CASSLGPGQGIRGNQPQHF | TGTGCCAGCAGCTTGGGTCCGGGACAGGGAATTCGCGGCAATCAGCCCCAGCATTTT
. | TRBJ1-2 | 14 | . | TRBV12-5 | CASGSGFSNYGYTF | TGTGCTAGTGGTTCCGGGTTTTCTAACTATGGCTACACCTTC
. | TRBJ2-3 | 15 | TRBD2 | TRBV19 | CASSSPSGSGDTQYF | TGTGCCAGTAGTTCGCCTAGCGGGAGTGGAGATACGCAGTATTTT
once | TRBJ1-2 | 11 | . | TRBV2 | CASSEQVIYTF | TGTGCCAGCAGTGAACAGGTCATCTACACCTTC
. | TRBJ2-7 | 12 | . | TRBV6-4 | CASSDSDYEQYF | TGTGCCAGCAGTGACTCGGACTACGAGCAGTACTTC
. | TRBJ1-2 | 13 | . | TRBV11-2 | CASSLVQGRGYTF | TGTGCCAGCAGCTTAGTGCAGGGGCGCGGCTACACCTTC
. | TRBJ2-5 | 16 | TRBD2 | TRBV2 | CASSEREIWGGETQYF | TGTGCCAGCAGTGAAAGAGAAATTTGGGGGGGGGAGACCCAGTACTTC
once | TRBJ1-2 | 15 | . | TRBV28 | CASRRRGGSNYGYTF | TGTGCCAGCAGGAGAAGGGGGGGTAGTAACTATGGCTACACCTTC
. | TRBJ2-7 | 16 | . | TRBV7-8 | CASTPLTRLGSYEQYF | TGTGCCAGCACCCCTCTCACTCGACTAGGGTCCTACGAGCAGTACTTC
once | TRBJ1-4 | 13 | TRBD1 | TRBV28 | CASRGQPDEKLFF | TGTGCCAGCAGGGGACAGCCGGATGAAAAACTGTTTTTT
. | TRBJ2-3 | 17 | . | TRBV2 | CASSTGTAHSPTDTQYF | TGTGCCAGCAGCACCGGGACCGCGCATTCCCCCACAGATACGCAGTATTTT
. | TRBJ2-3 | 13 | . | TRBV7-9 | CASSLDGTDTQYF | TGTGCCAGCAGCTTAGACGGGACAGATACGCAGTATTTT
. | TRBJ1-3 | 15 | . | TRBV7-8 | CASSLMAVSGNTIYF | TGTGCCAGCAGCTTAATGGCCGTCTCTGGAAACACCATATATTTT
. | TRBJ1-2 | 13 | . | TRBV5-1 | CASSLSGSGGYTF | TGCGCCAGCAGCTTATCAGGGTCTGGGGGCTACACCTTC
. | TRBJ2-7 | 16 | . | TRBV14 | CASSQVLSTSTYEQYF | TGTGCCAGCAGCCAAGTTCTGAGTACTTCGACCTACGAGCAGTACTTC
. | TRBJ2-1 | 15 | . | TRBV2 | CASSPPGGTYNEQFF | TGTGCCAGCAGCCCCCCCGGGGGAACCTACAATGAGCAGTTCTTC
. | TRBJ2-3 | 15 | . | TRBV11-3 | CASSLIQGYTDTQYF | TGTGCCAGCAGCTTAATACAGGGTTACACAGATACGCAGTATTTT
. | TRBJ2-6 | 17 | . | TRBV6-1 | CASSENGYRSGANVLTF | TGTGCCAGCAGTGAAAACGGGTACCGGTCTGGGGCCAACGTCCTGACTTTC